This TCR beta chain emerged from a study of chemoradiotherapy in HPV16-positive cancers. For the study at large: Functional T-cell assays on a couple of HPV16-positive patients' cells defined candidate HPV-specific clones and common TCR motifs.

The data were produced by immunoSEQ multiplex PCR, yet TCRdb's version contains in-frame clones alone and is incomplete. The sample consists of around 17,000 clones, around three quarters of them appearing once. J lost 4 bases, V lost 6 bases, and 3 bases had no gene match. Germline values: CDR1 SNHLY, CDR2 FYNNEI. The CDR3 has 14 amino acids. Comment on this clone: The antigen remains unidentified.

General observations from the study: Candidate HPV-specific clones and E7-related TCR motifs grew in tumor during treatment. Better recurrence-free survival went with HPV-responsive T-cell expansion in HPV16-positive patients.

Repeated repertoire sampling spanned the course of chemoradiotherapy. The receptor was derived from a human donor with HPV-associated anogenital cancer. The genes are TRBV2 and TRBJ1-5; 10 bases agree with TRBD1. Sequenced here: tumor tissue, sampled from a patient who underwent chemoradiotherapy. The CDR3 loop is CASSGTGANQPQHF. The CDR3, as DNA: TGTGCCAGCAGCGGGACAGGGGCGAATCAGCCCCAGCATTTT.